This passage covers 10 T cell receptor beta chains from one sample sequenced in a study of blood T cell repertoires in COVID-19. Profiling relied on immunoSEQ multiplex PCR, and the TCRdb table lists in-frame clones only, not all of them. The repertoire holds some 74,000 clones, with roughly 80% as singletons. Material for sequencing was peripheral blood. These TCRs come from a woman aged 45 to 65 with acute or convalescent COVID-19.

This rearrangement joins TRBV7-2 to TRBJ1-5; D might be TRBD1 (6 bases). Trimming removed 5 bases at V and 6 bases at J, with 20 bases between. CDR3 length: 16 amino acids. The V gene's germline CDR1 is SGHTA and CDR2 FQGNSA. The CDR3 coding sequence is TGTGCCAGCAGCCCCCAGGGAGGGGGGTATCTTCAGCCCCAGCATTTT. It is translated as CASSPQGGGYLQPQHF.

The CDR3 coding sequence is TGCGCCAGCCGCAGGACAGATGGGACGGACGAGCAGTACTTC. Amino acid sequence: CASRRTDGTDEQYF. This chain uses TRBV5-1 with TRBJ2-7; perhaps TRBD1 as D (6 bases). The V gene lost 7 bases and the J gene lost 5 bases, with 19 bases spanning the gap. CDR3 length: 14 amino acids. Germline V gene lookup returns CDR1 SGHRS and CDR2 YFSETQ.

This chain uses TRBV5-4 with TRBJ1-1; weak D call: TRBD1 (6 bases). V lost 0 bases, J lost 10 bases, and 19 bases lay in between. The germline V gene has CDR1 SGHNT and CDR2 YYREEE (reference sequence). The CDR3 is made up of 15 amino acids. CDR3 nucleotides: TGTGCCAGCAGCTTGGGAGGGGGGGCCCGTTTTGGAGCTTTCTTT. It codes for CASSLGGGARFGAFF. Complete variable domain (other parts from reference TRBV5-4 and TRBJ1-1): ETGVTQSPTHLIKTRGQQVTLRCSSQSGHNTVSWYQQALGQGPQFIFQYYREEENGRGNFPPRFSGLQFPNYSSELNVNALELDDSALYLCASSLGGGARFGAFFGQGTRLTVV.

The V and J genes are TRBV7-3 and TRBJ2-1, with 10 bases lining up with TRBD2. Germline V gene data show CDR1 as SGHTA and CDR2 as FQGTGA. After removal of 5 bases from V and 7 bases from J, the junction contained 23 bases not matched to a gene. This CDR3 contains 20 residues. CDR3 sequence reads: CASSMRGLADLAGGGNEQFF. The CDR3 region has the DNA TGTGCCAGCAGCATGAGAGGACTAGCGGACCTCGCAGGGGGTGGTAATGAGCAGTTCTTC. Based on the CDR3 plus reference TRBV7-3 and TRBJ2-1, the full variable domain is GAGVSQTPSNKVTEKGKYVELRCDPISGHTALYWYRQSLGQGPEFLIYFQGTGAADDSGLPNDRFFAVRPEGSVSTLKIQRTERGDSAVYLCASSMRGLADLAGGGNEQFFGPGTRLTVL.

The genes are TRBV5-1 and TRBJ1-1, with 8 bases matching TRBD1. J was trimmed by 4 bases and V by 0 bases; bases with no gene match: 2. This CDR3 is built from 14 residues. CDR1 is SGHRS and CDR2 is YFSETQ in the germline V gene. In DNA form, the CDR3 reads TGCGCCAGCAGCTTGGATACAGGGGGCACTGAAGCTTTCTTT. As protein: CASSLDTGGTEAFF.

This chain links TRBV5-4 with TRBJ1-1; D gene unclear. CDR1 and CDR2 from the germline V gene are SGHNT and YYREEE (reference sequence). The CDR3 is made up of 13 amino acids. Trimming removed 3 bases from V and 1 base from J, with 7 bases in between. The CDR3 DNA sequence: TGTGCCAGCAGCTCCACATCGAACACTGAAGCTTTCTTT. It specifies CASSSTSNTEAFF.

The gene calls are TRBV4-2 and TRBJ2-7; tentative D call: TRBD2 (5 bases). Germline V gene data show CDR1 as LGHNA and CDR2 as YNFKEQ. CDR3 length: 15 amino acids. Trimming shortened V by 0 bases and J by 6 bases, and 15 bases separated the two germline ends. The CDR3 is CASSQDLDGVGEQYF. CDR3 nucleotides: TGTGCCAGCAGCCAAGACCTAGACGGGGTCGGCGAGCAGTACTTC.

This clone has only a few counts. The chain uses TRBV18 and TRBJ1-1, with D possibly TRBD1 on 5 matching bases. V lost 3 bases and J 1 base, leaving 12 bases between the germline ends. This CDR3 region has 15 residues. CDR1 KGHSH and CDR2 LQKENI come from the germline V gene. The CDR3 region is CASSPAGRQNTEAFF. The CDR3, as DNA: TGTGCCAGCTCACCCGCGGGACGGCAGAACACTGAAGCTTTCTTT. The variable domain in full, completed from reference TRBV18 and TRBJ1-1, reads NAGVMQNPRHLVRRRGQEARLRCSPMKGHSHVYWYRQLPEEGLKFMVYLQKENIIDESGMPKERFSAEFPKEGPSILRIQQVVRGDSAAYFCASSPAGRQNTEAFFGQGTRLTVV.

J is TRBJ1-5 and V is TRBV19, with D possibly matching TRBD1 (5 bases). The CDR3 runs 15 residues. Trimming pared 7 bases from V and 7 bases from J, leaving 20 bases between. From germline, CDR1 is LNHDA and CDR2 SQIVND (reference sequence). The CDR3: CASKTGGGAGQPQHF. In DNA, the CDR3 is TGTGCCAGTAAAACAGGAGGAGGGGCAGGGCAGCCCCAGCATTTT.

The rearrangement uses TRBV28 and TRBJ1-5, with TRBD1 matching over 8 bases. Trimming cost V 6 bases and J 0 bases; bases outside gene matches: 1. Germline CDR1 is MDHEN and CDR2 is SYDVKM. This CDR3 has 14 residues. The CDR3 coding sequence is TGTGCCAGCAGCAGGGGGCTTAGCAATCAGCCCCAGCATTTT. Protein: CASSRGLSNQPQHF. Full variable domain (remainder filled in from reference TRBV28 and TRBJ1-5): DVKVTQSSRYLVKRTGEKVFLECVQDMDHENMFWYRQDPGLGLRLIYFSYDVKMKEKGDIPEGYSVSREKKERFSLILESASTNQTSMYLCASSRGLSNQPQHFGDGTRLSIL.